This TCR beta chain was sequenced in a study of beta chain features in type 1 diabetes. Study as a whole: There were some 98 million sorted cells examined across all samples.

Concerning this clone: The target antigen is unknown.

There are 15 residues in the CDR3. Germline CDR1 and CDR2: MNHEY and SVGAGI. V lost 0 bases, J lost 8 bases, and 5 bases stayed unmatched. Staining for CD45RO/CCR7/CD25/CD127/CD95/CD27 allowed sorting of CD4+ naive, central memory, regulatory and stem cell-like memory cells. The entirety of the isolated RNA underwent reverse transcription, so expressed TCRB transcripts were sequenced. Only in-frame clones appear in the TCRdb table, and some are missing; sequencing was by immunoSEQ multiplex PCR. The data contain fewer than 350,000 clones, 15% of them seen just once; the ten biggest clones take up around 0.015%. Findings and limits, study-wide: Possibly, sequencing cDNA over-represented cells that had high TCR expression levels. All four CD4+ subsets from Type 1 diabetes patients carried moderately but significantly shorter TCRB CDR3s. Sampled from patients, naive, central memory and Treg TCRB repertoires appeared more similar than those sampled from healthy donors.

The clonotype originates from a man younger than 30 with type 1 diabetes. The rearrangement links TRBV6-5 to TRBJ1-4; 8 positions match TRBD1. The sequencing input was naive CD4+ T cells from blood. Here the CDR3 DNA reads TGTGCCAGCAGTTACTCTGGCAGGGGGCGAGAAAAACTGTTTTTT. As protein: CASSYSGRGREKLFF.